This section outlines one T cell receptor (beta chain) sequence together with its context. The V and J ends lost 4 bases and 1 base respectively, with 13 bases between them. From germline, CDR1 is LGHNA and CDR2 YSLEER. This CDR3 is 16 amino acids long. TCRdb's copy holds only in-frame clones and misses some; the assay was immunoSEQ multiplex PCR. The sample yields some 120,000 clones, about 89% seen once. This sample was included in a study of blood T cell repertoires in COVID-19. The overall study: Sites across the United States, Italy and Spain contributed samples from acute and convalescent COVID-19. The cDNA or gDNA used as material had been derived from T cells, B-cell-depleted T cells, or PBMCs.

The chain links TRBV4-3 to TRBJ1-4; D perhaps matches TRBD1 (5 bases). Sequencing input: peripheral blood. The sequence was obtained from a man aged 40-49 years with acute or convalescent COVID-19. The CDR3 nucleotides read TGCGCCAGCAGCCTGGAGGAGGGGCGAACTAATGAAAAACTGTTTTTT. It yields the protein CASSLEEGRTNEKLFF.